These T cell receptor beta chains were read from a single sample in a study of T-cell memory formation after mild COVID-19. TCRdb used MiXCR to reprocess the 5' RACE reads, holding one entry per CDR3 protein. The table has a few hundred thousand distinct CDR3 sequences, approximately 15% seen once. The sequenced sample was PBMCs or a T cell subset sorted from them (not recorded which). Receptors were obtained from a man younger than 30 who had mild COVID-19 (a few samples of this study predate the infection). Cell type and time point are not known. Both conserved end residues are part of each CDR3. D genes are given only for firm matches. For some rows the clone size is stated as once, few or many, or as a class when expanded; others skip it.

TRBV4-2	TRBJ1-6	TRBD1	few	TGTGCCAGCAGCCAAGCTTCAGGGGGAAATTCACCCCTCCACTTT	CASSQASGGNSPLHF
TRBV7-2	TRBJ2-7	NA	few	TGTGCCAGCAGCCCGGGTGAGGGGTGGGACGAGCAGTACTTC	CASSPGEGWDEQYF
TRBV20-1	TRBJ2-1	TRBD2	few	TGCAGTGCTGGCCGCGGGGGGGACTCCTACAATGAGCAGTTCTTC	CSAGRGGDSYNEQFF
TRBV3-1	TRBJ2-2	NA	NA	TGTGCCAGCAGAATTAACAGTAACACCGGGGAGCTGTTTTTT	CASRINSNTGELFF
TRBV6-5	TRBJ2-5	NA	NA	TGTGCCAGTGGGATTTCGGAGCAAGAGACCCAGTACTTC	CASGISEQETQYF
TRBV12-3/TRBV12-4	TRBJ2-2	NA	NA	TGTGCCAGCAGTTCGTGGGGGGTAGTTGAGGAGCTGTTTTTT	CASSSWGVVEELFF
TRBV5-1	TRBJ2-2	NA	NA	TGCGCCAGCAACGGGAACACCGGGGAGCTGTTTTTT	CASNGNTGELFF
TRBV20-1	TRBJ2-1	NA	few	TGCAGTGCTGTCCGCGGGGAGTACAATGAGCAGTTCTTC	CSAVRGEYNEQFF
TRBV5-1	TRBJ2-5	TRBD2	NA	TGCGCCAGCAGCTCCGGGACTAGTGGGGAGACCCAGTACTTC	CASSSGTSGETQYF
TRBV28	TRBJ1-5	NA	NA	TGTGCCCCCACCGGCCGCAATCAGCCCCAGCATTTT	CAPTGRNQPQHF
TRBV7-2	TRBJ1-2	NA	many	TGTGCCAGCAGCTTAGACAGATCCTATGGCTACACCTTC	CASSLDRSYGYTF
TRBV27	TRBJ1-1	NA	few	TGTGCCAGCAGATCTGAGATGAACACTGAAGCTTTCTTT	CASRSEMNTEAFF
TRBV5-1	TRBJ2-7	TRBD1	NA	TGCGCCAGCAGCTTGGTCGCCGGGACAGGCGGATCCTACGAGCAGTACTTC	CASSLVAGTGGSYEQYF
TRBV24-1	TRBJ2-2	NA	few	TGTGCCACCAGTGACCACCCCGGGACGGAGGCGGGCACCGGGGAGCTGTTTTTT	CATSDHPGTEAGTGELFF
TRBV20-1	TRBJ1-1	TRBD1	few	TGCAGTGCTAGTCCCTTCGACAGGGACACTGAAGCTTTCTTT	CSASPFDRDTEAFF
TRBV5-1	TRBJ1-1	TRBD1	NA	TGCGCCAGCAGCTTGGCCTTACAGGGGGGTACTGAAGCTTTCTTT	CASSLALQGGTEAFF
TRBV20-1	TRBJ2-1	TRBD2	NA	TGCAGTGCTACCCCTCCGGGGGGGAATGAGCAGTTCTTC	CSATPPGGNEQFF
TRBV6-4	TRBJ2-5	TRBD1	many	TGTGCCAGCAGTGAAGGGGGCGGCGTAGAGACCCAGTACTTC	CASSEGGGVETQYF
TRBV7-2	TRBJ2-7	NA	many	TGTGCCAGCAGCCCTACCAACATGGGGGTCGAGCAGTACTTC	CASSPTNMGVEQYF
TRBV30	TRBJ2-1	TRBD1	NA	TGTGCCTGGTCCCGGGACAGGGCCAATGAGCAGTTCTTC	CAWSRDRANEQFF
TRBV18	TRBJ1-1	NA	many	TGTGCCAGCTCACCTCAGAGTAACACTGAAGCTTTCTTT	CASSPQSNTEAFF
TRBV20-1	TRBJ1-4	NA	NA	TGCAGTGCTAACGATGGCACTAATGAAAAACTGTTTTTT	CSANDGTNEKLFF
TRBV6-5	TRBJ1-2	NA	many	TGTGCCAGCAGTTACCTTTCAGGCCATAACTATGGCTACACCTTC	CASSYLSGHNYGYTF
TRBV20-1	TRBJ1-4	NA	few	TGCAGTGCTAGAGCCGGGACTAATGAAAAACTGTTTTTT	CSARAGTNEKLFF
TRBV19	TRBJ1-5	TRBD1	few	TGTGCCAGTACAGACAGGGGGCTTGGCAATCAGCCCCAGCATTTT	CASTDRGLGNQPQHF
TRBV12-3/TRBV12-4	TRBJ2-2	TRBD2	few	TGTGCCAGCAGATTAGCGGGGACTAACACCGGGGAGCTGTTTTTT	CASRLAGTNTGELFF